These 21 T cell receptor beta chains were sequenced from one sample in a study of blood T cell repertoires in COVID-19. Sequenced by immunoSEQ multiplex PCR; TCRdb stores in-frame clones only, minus some. Here the sample spans 80,000 to 100,000 clones, approximately 90% being singletons. Sequencing was performed on peripheral blood. The receptor set was obtained from a woman between 50 and 59 years old with active or convalescent COVID-19.

V and J are TRBV3-1 (or the pseudogene TRBV3-2) and TRBJ1-2, with 9 bases identical to TRBD1. The junction had 11 bases not matched to a gene; V was cut back by 6 bases and J by 6 bases. CDR3 length: 15 residues. The germline CDR1 and CDR2 sequences are LGHDT and YNNKEL (reference sequence). This CDR3 reads CASRSTGGLGNGYTF. The CDR3 DNA reads as TGTGCCAGCAGATCAACAGGGGGCTTAGGGAATGGCTACACCTTC.

CDR3 in DNA: TGCGCCAGCAGCCCCAGTAGCGCCCGCACAGATACGCAGTATTTT. It codes for CASSPSSARTDTQYF. J is TRBJ2-3 and V is TRBV5-1; D is perhaps TRBD2 (5 bases). This CDR3 region has 15 residues. Trimming removed 4 bases at V and 1 base at J, with 13 bases between. Germline CDR1 is SGHRS and CDR2 is YFSETQ.

The V and J genes are TRBV27 and TRBJ2-7, with D perhaps matching TRBD2 (7 bases). Between the trimmed V and J ends, which lost 2 bases and 5 bases, there was a span of 31 bases. The CDR3 is 20 residues long. Germline CDR1 is MNHEY and CDR2 is SMNVEV (reference sequence). CDR3 in amino acids: CASSLLREVRGGLIRNEQYF. The CDR3 region has the DNA TGTGCCAGCAGTTTACTTAGGGAGGTTAGGGGGGGCCTTATCCGCAACGAGCAGTACTTC.

The chain joins TRBV28 to TRBJ1-1; 7 nucleotides agree with TRBD1. The ends lost 8 bases at V and 8 bases at J; junction bases unmatched: 8. CDR3 length equals 12 residues. The germline V gene encodes CDR1 MDHEN and CDR2 SYDVKM. This chain's CDR3 is CASGDRVLEAFF. The CDR3 bases are TGTGCCAGCGGTGACAGGGTACTCGAAGCTTTCTTT.

Note on this clone: Other DNA sequences in the sample encode the same CDR3. The chain employs TRBV5-1 and TRBJ1-1; D is ambiguous. V lost 5 bases and J 1 base, leaving 6 bases between the germline ends. The CDR3 loop spans 12 amino acids. The germline gives CDR1 SGHRS, CDR2 YFSETQ. CDR3 nucleotides: TGCGCCAGCAGGGCAGGGAACACTGAAGCTTTCTTT. Its protein product is CASRAGNTEAFF.

Concerning this clone: The same CDR3 arises from other DNA sequences in this sample as well. The chain uses TRBV29-1 and TRBJ2-7; no firm D call. From germline, CDR1 is SQVTM and CDR2 ANQGSEA. The V gene lost 4 bases and the J gene lost 2 bases, with 9 bases spanning the gap. The CDR3 runs 12 residues. CDR3 DNA sequence: TGCAGCGTTGGCGGCGGTACCTACGAGCAGTACTTC. It codes for CSVGGGTYEQYF.

The V gene is TRBV6-1, the J gene TRBJ2-3, with D tentatively TRBD2 (5 bases). Trimming left V 1 base short and J 1 base short, with 15 bases between. The V gene's germline CDR1 is MNHNS and CDR2 SASEGT. The CDR3 totals 17 residues. CDR3 region: CASSEEGGDWGTDTQYF. CDR3 nucleotide sequence: TGTGCCAGCAGTGAAGAAGGAGGAGATTGGGGCACAGATACGCAGTATTTT.

V and J are TRBV7-9 and TRBJ1-2, with D perhaps TRBD1 (5 bases). V was cut by 5 bases and J by 7 bases, with 14 bases left in between. CDR3 length equals 13 residues. Germline V lookup: CDR1 SEHNR, CDR2 FQNEAQ (reference sequence). CDR3 sequence (DNA): TGTGCCAGCAGCACCCGGGGGTCAGGTGGCTACACCTTC. The encoded protein is CASSTRGSGGYTF.

The V gene is TRBV7-2, the J gene TRBJ2-6; D call uncertain. Trimming shortened V by 5 bases and J by 0 bases, and 8 bases separated the two germline ends. This CDR3 has 15 amino acids. Germline values: CDR1 SGHTA, CDR2 FQGNSA. This chain's CDR3 is CASSVSISGANVLTF. The CDR3 nucleotides read TGTGCCAGCAGCGTGAGCATCTCTGGGGCCAACGTCCTGACTTTC.

The chain has TRBV20-1 and TRBJ1-1; unclear D gene. Germline values: CDR1 DFQATT, CDR2 SNEGSKA (reference sequence). Deletions cut 6 bases from V and 7 bases from J, with 12 bases between. This CDR3 has 11 residues. CDR3 loop: CSAQSPVEAFF. The DNA of the CDR3 is TGCAGTGCCCAATCGCCAGTTGAAGCTTTCTTT.

The rearrangement joins TRBV6-6 to TRBJ1-5; D is possibly TRBD1 (5 bases). V was cut by 6 bases and J by 9 bases, with 12 bases left in between. Germline CDR1 MNHNY, CDR2 SVGAGI (reference sequence). CDR3 length equals 12 residues. The CDR3 DNA is TGTGCCAGCAGCCTCATCACAGGGCCCCAGCATTTT. Translated: CASSLITGPQHF.

The genes are TRBV5-1 and TRBJ2-7, with 8 bases aligning to TRBD2. CDR3 size: 14 residues. V lost 3 bases and J lost 0; bases outside the gene matches: 2. The germline V gene encodes CDR1 SGHRS and CDR2 YFSETQ. CDR3 nucleotides: TGCGCCAGCAGCTCCGGGGGGGGCTCCTACGAGCAGTACTTC. Translated: CASSSGGGSYEQYF.

The rearrangement links TRBV19 to TRBJ1-3; tentative D call: TRBD1 (6 bases). This CDR3 is built from 15 residues. The germline gives CDR1 LNHDA, CDR2 SQIVND (reference sequence). The V and J ends lost 5 bases and 0 bases respectively, with 11 bases between them. In DNA form, the CDR3 reads TGTGCCAGTAGTCTAGGGACAACCTCTGGAAACACCATATATTTT. This translates into CASSLGTTSGNTIYF.

The rearrangement joins TRBV5-5 to TRBJ2-2, with 8 bases matching TRBD2. The CDR3 spans 18 residues. V lost 2 bases, J lost 2 bases, and 11 bases stayed unmatched. The germline V gene has CDR1 SGHKS and CDR2 YYEKEE (reference sequence). The CDR3 sequence: CASSLVPEAGVNTGELFF. CDR3 nucleotides: TGTGCCAGCAGCTTAGTCCCCGAAGCGGGGGTAAACACCGGGGAGCTGTTTTTT.

CDR3 DNA: TGTGCCAGTAGACAGAAGGTTAACAATTCACCCCTCCACTTT. It translates to CASRQKVNNSPLHF. This rearrangement joins TRBV19 to TRBJ1-6, with D unresolved. V was shortened by 6 bases and J by 7 bases, with 13 bases between the two germline ends. This CDR3 contains 14 residues. CDR1 LNHDA and CDR2 SQIVND come from the germline V gene (reference sequence).

The rearrangement links TRBV25-1 to TRBJ1-3; TRBD1 aligns across 7 bases. Losses at the gene ends were 2 bases for V and 0 bases for J; bases not matched to a gene: 4. Germline loops: CDR1 MGHDK, CDR2 SYGVNS. The CDR3 covers 16 residues. The DNA of the CDR3 is TGTGCCAGCAGTGAACTGGGACAGATCTCTGGAAACACCATATATTTT. The encoded protein is CASSELGQISGNTIYF. The full variable domain, with the rest looked up from reference TRBV25-1 and TRBJ1-3, is EADIYQTPRYLVIGTGKKITLECSQTMGHDKMYWYQQDPGMELHLIHYSYGVNSTEKGDLSSESTVSRIRTEHFPLTLESARPSHTSQYLCASSELGQISGNTIYFGEGSWLTVV.

V and J are TRBV24-1 and TRBJ2-3, with a weak D call TRBD1 (6 bases). CDR1 is KGHDR, CDR2 SFDVKD, per germline. V was shortened by 4 bases and J by 6 bases, with 19 bases between the two germline ends. The CDR3 runs 16 residues. The CDR3 nucleotides are TGTGCCACCAGTGACAGAAGCCCGGGACATTCGGATACGCAGTATTTT. Translated: CATSDRSPGHSDTQYF.

This clone was detected only a few times. The chain uses TRBV7-9 and TRBJ2-7; TRBD1 might be the D (6 bases). CDR3 length: 11 amino acids. Germline V gene lookup returns CDR1 SEHNR and CDR2 FQNEAQ (reference sequence). Trimming took 5 bases from V and 7 from J, leaving 9 bases between them. CDR3 in DNA: TGTGCCAGCAGCCCAGGGGAGGAGCAGTACTTC. Translated, it gives CASSPGEEQYF.

The chain has TRBV18 and TRBJ1-5, with 7 bases aligning to TRBD1. With 4 bases clipped from V and 2 bases from J, the junction kept 2 bases outside the gene matches. CDR3 size: 14 residues. Germline assignment: CDR1 KGHSH and CDR2 LQKENI. Here the CDR3 reads CASSHDRGNQPQHF. The DNA of the CDR3 is TGTGCCAGCTCACACGACAGGGGCAATCAGCCCCAGCATTTT.

The gene calls are TRBV2 and TRBJ1-5, with 10 bases fitting TRBD1. The CDR3 covers 13 residues. The germline gives CDR1 SNHLY, CDR2 FYNNEI. After removal of 11 bases from V and 4 bases from J, the junction contained 5 bases not matched to a gene. Written as DNA, the CDR3 is TGTGCCGGGAAGGGACAGGGGAATCAGCCCCAGCATTTT. It is translated as CAGKGQGNQPQHF.

CDR3 protein: CASSTSSGGTDTQYF. In nucleotides, the CDR3 is TGTGCCAGCAGCACATCTAGCGGGGGTACAGATACGCAGTATTTT. This rearrangement joins TRBV7-9 to TRBJ2-3; 10 bases fit TRBD2. This CDR3 is built from 15 residues. V lost 5 bases and J lost 3; bases outside the gene matches: 5. CDR1 is SEHNR and CDR2 is FQNEAQ in the germline V gene (reference sequence). Combining the CDR3 with reference TRBV7-9 and TRBJ2-3 gives the whole variable domain DTGVSQNPRHKITKRGQNVTFRCDPISEHNRLYWYRQTLGQGPEFLTYFQNEAQLEKSRLLSDRFSAERPKGSFSTLEIQRTEQGDSAMYLCASSTSSGGTDTQYFGPGTRLTVL.